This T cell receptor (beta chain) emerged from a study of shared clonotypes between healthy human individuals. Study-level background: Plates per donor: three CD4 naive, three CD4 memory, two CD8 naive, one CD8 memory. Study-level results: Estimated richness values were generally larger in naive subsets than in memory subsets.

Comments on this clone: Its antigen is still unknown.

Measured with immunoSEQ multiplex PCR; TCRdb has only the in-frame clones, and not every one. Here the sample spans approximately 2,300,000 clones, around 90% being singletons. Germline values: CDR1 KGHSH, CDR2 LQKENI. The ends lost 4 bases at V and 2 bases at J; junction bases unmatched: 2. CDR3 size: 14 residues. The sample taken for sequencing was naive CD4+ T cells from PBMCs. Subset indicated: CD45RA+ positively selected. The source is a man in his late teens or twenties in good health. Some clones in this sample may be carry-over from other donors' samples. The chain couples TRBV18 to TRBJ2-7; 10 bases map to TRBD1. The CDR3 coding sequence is TGTGCCAGCTCACTGACAGGGGGCACCTACGAGCAGTACTTC. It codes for CASSLTGGTYEQYF.